The 17 T cell receptor beta chains in this list originate from one sample, sequenced in a study of blood T cell repertoires in COVID-19 (dated by TCRdb to the early 2020s). The method was the immunoSEQ multiplex PCR assay. This immuneACCESS table, as held by TCRdb, lists in-frame sequences with V and J called but not all clones. Of the missing ones, under half trace to an unresolved V gene in checked studies; the others have no known cause. The sample profile shows a few hundred thousand clones; approximately 90% of them were found once. About 1.7% of the sample is in the top ten clones. The sequenced material came from PBMCs or T cells enriched from blood (not recorded which). The source is a man between 35 and 55 years old who had recovered from COVID-19.

The chain is built from TRBV6-5 and TRBJ2-7; maybe TRBD1 (6 bases). Trimming cost V 5 bases and J 4 bases, with 18 bases left between them. CDR1 is MNHEY and CDR2 is SVGAGI in the germline V gene. The length of the CDR3 is 15 residues. CDR3 in amino acids: CASSPPRGSAYEQYF. In DNA, the CDR3 is TGTGCCAGCAGTCCCCCAAGGGGGTCCGCTTACGAGCAGTACTTC.

The sample holds one count of this clone. CDR3 sequence reads: CASGYRKGLEKLFF. The CDR3 DNA reads TGTGCCAGCGGTTACAGGAAGGGACTTGAAAAACTGTTTTTT. V gene TRBV27 combines with J gene TRBJ1-4; perhaps TRBD1 as D (5 bases). Germline lookup yields CDR1 MNHEY and CDR2 SMNVEV (reference sequence). V lost 8 bases and J lost 7, with 17 bases in between. This CDR3 comprises 14 residues.

As concerns this clone: Its ends do not fully match the called genes, so a read error is possible. V is TRBV27 and J is TRBJ2-1; tentative D call: TRBD2 (6 bases). CDR1 and CDR2 from the germline V gene are MNHEY and SMNVEV (reference sequence). The CDR3 loop spans 15 amino acids. The CDR3 sequence is CASSLSRLDSNEQFF. CDR3 in DNA: TGTGCCAGCAGTCTATCACGACTAGACTCCAATGAGCAGTTCTTC.

The chain uses TRBV9 and TRBJ1-1; tentative D call: TRBD1 (5 bases). This CDR3 comprises 18 residues. Germline V gene lookup returns CDR1 SGDLS and CDR2 YYNGEE. V lost 0 bases, J lost 6 bases, and 24 bases lay in between. The CDR3 spells CASSVGYRKGIGGPEAFF. CDR3 nucleotide sequence: TGTGCCAGCAGCGTAGGATACAGGAAGGGCATCGGGGGTCCTGAAGCTTTCTTT.

The chain carries TRBV30 and TRBJ1-1; TRBD1 might be the D (5 bases). V lost 8 bases to trimming and J lost 1 base, with 14 bases between them. The CDR3 covers 13 residues. The germline V gene has CDR1 GTSNPN and CDR2 SVGIG (reference sequence). DNA of the CDR3: TGTGCCGCACAACAGGTGGCGAACACTGAAGCTTTCTTT. This codes for CAAQQVANTEAFF.

V is TRBV5-4 and J is TRBJ1-2; 9 bases align to TRBD1. The V segment lost 4 bases and the J segment 3 bases; nucleotides outside the gene matches: 7. CDR1 and CDR2 (germline): SGHNT, YYREEE (reference sequence). The CDR3 is made up of 15 amino acids. CDR3 residues: CASSQGDRDDYGYTF. The CDR3 DNA reads as TGTGCCAGCAGCCAAGGGGACAGGGATGACTATGGCTACACCTTC.

This clone has a single count. The rearrangement uses TRBV29-1 and TRBJ1-1; maybe TRBD1 (5 bases). V gave up 2 bases and J gave up 0 bases, with 10 bases separating them. The germline CDR1 and CDR2 sequences are SQVTM and ANQGSEA. The CDR3 runs to 14 residues. Here the CDR3 DNA reads TGCAGCGTTGAACGGGGAGGGGTGAACACTGAAGCTTTCTTT. This translates into CSVERGGVNTEAFF.

The chain joins TRBV7-9 to TRBJ2-7, with 13 nucleotides matching TRBD2. The germline gives CDR1 SEHNR, CDR2 FQNEAQ (reference sequence). After removal of 4 bases from V and 1 base from J, the junction contained 10 bases not matched to a gene. There are 18 residues in the CDR3. The chain's CDR3 is CASSSAAGLAGVSYEQYF. Written as DNA, the CDR3 is TGTGCCAGCAGCTCTGCCGCAGGACTAGCGGGGGTTTCCTACGAGCAGTACTTC.

The chain combines TRBV13 with TRBJ2-7; no clear D gene. This CDR3 has 14 amino acids. Germline-derived CDR1 and CDR2 are PRHDT and FYEKMQ (reference sequence). V was trimmed by 0 bases and J by 5 bases, leaving 11 bases between them. The CDR3 DNA sequence: TGTGCCAGCAGCTTAGGCAAAAATAGCAACGAGCAGTACTTC. It codes for CASSLGKNSNEQYF.

The chain joins TRBV11-3 to TRBJ2-5; tentative D call: TRBD2 (7 bases). V gave up 6 bases and J gave up 4 bases, with 15 bases separating them. This CDR3 comprises 14 residues. Germline lookup yields CDR1 SGHNT and CDR2 YENEEA. CDR3 DNA: TGTGCCAGCAGAGGACGACGGGGGGCAGAGACCCAGTACTTC. This encodes CASRGRRGAETQYF. Looking up the rest from reference TRBV11-3 and TRBJ2-5 gives the full variable domain: EAGVVQSPRYKIIEKKQPVAFWCNPISGHNTLYWYLQNLGQGPELLIRYENEEAVDDSQLPKDRFSAERLKGVDSTLKIQPAELGDSAVYLCASRGRRGAETQYFGPGTRLLVL.

This clone was recorded only once. CDR3 nucleotides: TGCGCCAGCAGCCGCCAAGGTAGGACTAGCGCCGGAGAGCAGTTCTTC. This translates into CASSRQGRTSAGEQFF. The chain combines TRBV5-1 with TRBJ2-1; TRBD2 agrees at 9 bases. Germline assignment: CDR1 SGHRS and CDR2 YFSETQ. There are 16 residues in the CDR3. The junction had 15 bases not matched to a gene; V was cut back by 4 bases and J by 10 bases.

The chain has TRBV4-1 and TRBJ2-7; D perhaps matches TRBD1 (6 bases). Germline CDR1 reads MGHRA; CDR2 reads YSYEKL. The V end lost 4 bases, the J end lost 3 bases, and 19 bases lay between the germline ends. The CDR3 spans 16 residues. CDR3 in DNA: TGCGCCAGCAGCCGCGTATCCCCTGGACAGCACTACGAGCAGTACTTC. The encoded protein is CASSRVSPGQHYEQYF.

The chain links TRBV5-6 to TRBJ1-2; tentative D call: TRBD1 (6 bases). V was clipped by 1 base and J by 4 bases, with 8 bases between them. The germline V gene has CDR1 SGHDT and CDR2 YYEEEE. This CDR3 is built from 13 residues. The DNA of the CDR3 is TGTGCCAGCAGCTTGACAGGGACCTATGGCTACACCTTC. This codes for CASSLTGTYGYTF. The whole variable domain, filled in from reference TRBV5-6 and TRBJ1-2, reads DAGVTQSPTHLIKTRGQQVTLRCSPKSGHDTVSWYQQALGQGPQFIFQYYEEEERQRGNFPDRFSGHQFPNYSSELNVNALLLGDSALYLCASSLTGTYGYTFGSGTRLTVV.

V is TRBV4-2 and J is TRBJ1-2, with D perhaps TRBD1 (5 bases). CDR1 is LGHNA and CDR2 is YNFKEQ in the germline V gene. This CDR3 spans 15 amino acids. Between the trimmed V and J ends, which lost 4 bases and 8 bases, there was a span of 20 bases. Written as DNA, the CDR3 is TGTGCCAGCAGCCGGGGGGACTGGCGAACGGGGGGCTACACCTTC. The encoded protein is CASSRGDWRTGGYTF.

In nucleotides, the CDR3 is TGTGCCAGCAGTTCATTCAGGGGGATGCCTCGGGAGCAGTACTTC. This translates into CASSSFRGMPREQYF. The chain combines TRBV6-6 with TRBJ2-7, with TRBD1 matching 7 bases. Germline V gene lookup returns CDR1 MNHNY and CDR2 SVGAGI (reference sequence). V trimming: 4 bases; J trimming: 7 bases; junction bases outside the gene matches: 13. CDR3 length: 15 amino acids.

The rearrangement links TRBV14 to TRBJ2-7; tentatively, D is TRBD2 (5 bases). This CDR3 spans 13 amino acids. Trimming took off 4 bases at V and 0 bases at J, with 7 bases between the two ends. Germline V gene data show CDR1 as SGHDN and CDR2 as FVKESK. The CDR3 loop reads CASSPEDSYEQYF. DNA for the CDR3: TGTGCCAGCAGCCCGGAGGACTCCTACGAGCAGTACTTC.

The rearrangement uses TRBV7-8 and TRBJ1-5; 8 bases line up with TRBD1. Germline assignment: CDR1 SGHVS and CDR2 FQNEAQ. The CDR3 has 15 amino acids. Unmatched junction bases numbered 8, after V lost 5 bases and J lost 5 bases. CDR3 sequence: CASSGRTGSDQPQHF. The CDR3 DNA follows: TGTGCCAGCAGCGGAAGGACAGGGTCGGATCAGCCCCAGCATTTT.